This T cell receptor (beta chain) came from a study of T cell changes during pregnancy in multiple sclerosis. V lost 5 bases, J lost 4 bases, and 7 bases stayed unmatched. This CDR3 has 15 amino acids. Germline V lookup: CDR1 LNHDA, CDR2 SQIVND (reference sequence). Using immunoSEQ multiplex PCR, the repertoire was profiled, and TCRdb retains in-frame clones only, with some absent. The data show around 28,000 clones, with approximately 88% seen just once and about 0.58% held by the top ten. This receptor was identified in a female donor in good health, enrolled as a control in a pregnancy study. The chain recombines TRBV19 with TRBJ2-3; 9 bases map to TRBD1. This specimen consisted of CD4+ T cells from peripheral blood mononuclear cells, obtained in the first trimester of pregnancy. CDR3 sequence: CASSRRDRDADTQYF. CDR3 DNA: TGTGCCAGTAGTCGTCGGGACAGGGACGCAGATACGCAGTATTTT.